The rows below give T cell receptor beta chains drawn from one sample of a study of human T cells and chemical hapten exposure. Each CDR3 protein is one row after TCRdb ran MiXCR on the RACE reads. Here the sample spans about 120,000 distinct CDR3 sequences, roughly an eighth being singletons. The sequences come from whole blood, collected in connection with sensitization to the hapten diphenylcyclopropenone (DPC). These receptors all come from a man between 18 and 35 years old with alopecia areata. Some clones in this sample may be carry-over from other donors' samples. CDR3s include the opening cysteine and the closing phenylalanine or tryptophan. The D gene is left open where the match is weak. Size is stated for part of the rows, as once, few or many counts, or as a class when the clone is expanded.

.	TRBV4-3	TRBD1	TRBJ1-2	TGCGCCAGCAGCCAAGAGGGGGCAGGGGGCTTTGGCTACACCTTC	CASSQEGAGGFGYTF
.	TRBV5-5	TRBD1	TRBJ1-1	TGTACCAGCAGCTTGTACAGGGGGAACACTGAAGCTTTCTTT	CTSSLYRGNTEAFF
.	TRBV7-9	.	TRBJ2-5	TGTGCCAGCAGCCCCTCGTTACTCGAGACCCAGTACTTC	CASSPSLLETQYF
.	TRBV20-1	TRBD1	TRBJ1-4	TGCAGTGCTAGAGAAGGGACAGGGGCTGAAAAACTGTTTTTT	CSAREGTGAEKLFF
once	TRBV6-5	.	TRBJ1-6	TGTGCCAGCAGTTCCGGGACACCGAATAATTCACCCCTCCACTTT	CASSSGTPNNSPLHF
.	TRBV29-1	.	TRBJ2-7	TGCAGCGTTGAAGATCACGGATACGAGCAGTACTTC	CSVEDHGYEQYF
few	TRBV4-1	.	TRBJ1-6	TGCGCCAGCAGCCAAGGTTCGGGGCTCGCACCCCTCCACTTT	CASSQGSGLAPLHF
few	TRBV4-1	.	TRBJ1-1	TGCGCCAGCAGGGGAGTGGCGGTGAACACTGAAGCTTTCTTT	CASRGVAVNTEAFF
.	TRBV7-2	.	TRBJ2-3	TGTGCCAGCAGTTCCGAGTGGACAGATACGCAGTATTTT	CASSSEWTDTQYF
many	TRBV28	TRBD1	TRBJ1-6	TGTGCCAGCAGTACGGGACAGGGTTATTCACCCCTCCACTTT	CASSTGQGYSPLHF
.	TRBV5-1	TRBD1	TRBJ1-4	TGCGCCAGCAGCCTCCCACAGGGGAGCCGGAATAATGAAAAACTGTTTTTT	CASSLPQGSRNNEKLFF
.	TRBV5-6	TRBD2	TRBJ2-3	TGTGCCAGCAGCTTCAGACTAGCGGGGGGGCTGGGCACAGATACGCAGTATTTT	CASSFRLAGGLGTDTQYF
few	TRBV4-1	TRBD1	TRBJ2-5	TGCGCCAGCAGCCAAGATTACCCCCGGCAGGGGGTTGGGGAGACCCAGTACTTC	CASSQDYPRQGVGETQYF
.	TRBV19	.	TRBJ2-2	TGTGCCGGGACGGATGCTAACACCGGGGAGCTGTTTTTT	CAGTDANTGELFF
.	TRBV3-1	.	TRBJ1-3	TGTGCCAGCAGCCAAGATGGTTTCCGAAACACCATATATTTT	CASSQDGFRNTIYF
.	TRBV27	TRBD1	TRBJ1-5	TGTGCCAGCAGTCAGCAGGGGGATGGCAACCAGCCCCAGCATTTT	CASSQQGDGNQPQHF
many	TRBV19	TRBD1	TRBJ2-5	TGTGCCAGTAGTATACAGGGGGTTGCGAAGACCCAGTACTTC	CASSIQGVAKTQYF
.	TRBV12-3/TRBV12-4	.	TRBJ2-5	TGTGCCAGCAGAGCCGGGGAGACTAGAAAGGCCCAGTACTTC	CASRAGETRKAQYF
.	TRBV12-3/TRBV12-4	TRBD1	TRBJ1-1	TGTGCCAGCAGATCGACAGGGCGCACTGAAGCTTTCTTT	CASRSTGRTEAFF
.	TRBV19	.	TRBJ1-6	TGTGCCAGTAGTATTGAGAGCCCGGGTCTACCCCTCCACTTT	CASSIESPGLPLHF
few	TRBV6-5	TRBD1	TRBJ1-5	TGTGCCGCAACCGGGACAGCTTCCAATCAGCCCCAGCATTTT	CAATGTASNQPQHF
few	TRBV12-3/TRBV12-4	.	TRBJ1-5	TGTGCCAGCAGTCCGACAGGCTATGGCAATCAGCCCCAGCATTTT	CASSPTGYGNQPQHF
many	TRBV11-2	.	TRBJ1-1	TGTGCCAGCAGCTTAGTGGACCTGGGGTTCACTGAAGCTTTCTTT	CASSLVDLGFTEAFF
.	TRBV6-2/TRBV6-3	.	TRBJ1-5	TGTGCCAGCAGTTTCAACACCGAAAATCAGCCCCAGCATTTT	CASSFNTENQPQHF
few	TRBV7-2	.	TRBJ1-6	TGTGCCAGCACGTTTGGGGGCTATAATTCACCCCTCCACTTT	CASTFGGYNSPLHF
few	TRBV7-9	.	TRBJ1-5	TGTGCCAGCAGCCCATGGATGGGTTTGGAGACCAACAATCAGCCCCAGCATTTT	CASSPWMGLETNNQPQHF
few	TRBV16	TRBD1	TRBJ2-4	TGTGCCAGCAGCCAATCGGCAGGGGGCTTTGAAAACATTCAGTACTTC	CASSQSAGGFENIQYF
.	TRBV7-7	.	TRBJ2-2	TGTGCCAGCAGCTCCAGGGGTGACACCGGGGAGCTGTTTTTT	CASSSRGDTGELFF
many	TRBV5-1	.	TRBJ1-4	TGCGCCAGCAGCTATCGACGGACCCATTCAGCTAATGAAAAACTGTTTTTT	CASSYRRTHSANEKLFF
.	TRBV29-1	.	TRBJ2-5	TGCAGCGTCCAGGGAAGGATTGAAGAGACCCAGTACTTC	CSVQGRIEETQYF
few	TRBV5-1	.	TRBJ2-7	TGCGCCAGCAGCTTTAATGGGGACGAGCAGTACTTC	CASSFNGDEQYF
many	TRBV29-1	TRBD1	TRBJ2-3	TGCAGCGTTGAAGCCCAGGACAGGGTTGCTGGTACGCAGTATTTT	CSVEAQDRVAGTQYF
.	TRBV6-5	.	TRBJ2-3	TGTGCCAGCACCCGGGAGGATACGCAGTATTTT	CASTREDTQYF
.	TRBV5-5	.	TRBJ1-6	TGTGCCAGCAGCCTGGAGGGACGGGTTAGTTCACCCCTCCACTTT	CASSLEGRVSSPLHF
few	TRBV7-2	TRBD1	TRBJ2-4	TGTGCCAGCAGCCTAGACCCGGGACAGGGTGACATTCAGTACTTC	CASSLDPGQGDIQYF
many	TRBV29-1	.	TRBJ1-1	TGCAGCGTCACAGGGAGCGCTTTCTTT	CSVTGSAFF
.	TRBV6-2/TRBV6-3	.	TRBJ2-1	TGTGCCAGCAGTTATTCGGGGGACAGTCCATACAATGAGCAGTTCTTC	CASSYSGDSPYNEQFF
.	TRBV5-1	TRBD1	TRBJ1-3	TGCGCCAGCAGCCTGGAGGGACAGTACTCTGGAAACACCATATATTTT	CASSLEGQYSGNTIYF
.	TRBV4-3	TRBD2	TRBJ2-3	TGCGCCAGCAGCCCGGGACTAGCGGGGGCGATACGTGGAGGAGATACGCAGTATTTT	CASSPGLAGAIRGGDTQYF
few	TRBV11-2	.	TRBJ2-5	TGTGCCAGCAGCATCCTAGCGAGGGGGATGGAGACCCAGTACTTC	CASSILARGMETQYF
few	TRBV6-1	.	TRBJ2-7	TGTGCCAGCAGTGAAGGGTCAGGGTTCTACGAGCAGTACTTC	CASSEGSGFYEQYF
few	TRBV6-2/TRBV6-3	.	TRBJ1-1	TGTGCCAGCAGTTACAGGGGCTACAACACTGAAGCTTTCTTT	CASSYRGYNTEAFF
.	TRBV6-2/TRBV6-3	.	TRBJ1-5	TGTGCCAGCAGTTACTCGGCCGGGACGGATATATATAGCAATCAGCCCCAGCATTTT	CASSYSAGTDIYSNQPQHF
few	TRBV7-2	TRBD2	TRBJ2-3	TGTGCCAGCAGCATAACTAGCGGGGGCCCCCCAGATACGCAGTATTTT	CASSITSGGPPDTQYF
many	TRBV18	.	TRBJ2-3	TGTGCCAGCTCACCAGAAATGGGGGCTACGCAGTATTTT	CASSPEMGATQYF
.	TRBV19	.	TRBJ2-3	TGTGCCAGTAACCAACGTAGTCTTTCAGATACGCAGTATTTT	CASNQRSLSDTQYF
.	TRBV29-1	.	TRBJ2-2	TGCAGCGTTGGCACGGAAGCGAACACCGGGGAGCTGTTTTTT	CSVGTEANTGELFF
few	TRBV7-9	TRBD1	TRBJ1-1	TGTGCCGTTCACAGGGGCAACACTGAAGCTTTCTTT	CAVHRGNTEAFF
few	TRBV10-2	TRBD1	TRBJ1-5	TGCGCCAGCAGTGCCTGGACAGGGAACGGGCAGCCCCAGCATTTT	CASSAWTGNGQPQHF
few	TRBV7-9	TRBD1	TRBJ1-1	TGTGCCAGCAGCCCCCGGGACAGGCTTTTGAACACTGAAGCTTTCTTT	CASSPRDRLLNTEAFF
.	TRBV2	.	TRBJ2-3	TGTGCCAGCAGTTTATTCCGGGACCCCTACTCGGCAGATACGCAGTATTTT	CASSLFRDPYSADTQYF
.	TRBV20-1	.	TRBJ1-5	TGCAGTGCTAGTAGGGGGGCGCGGGGCAATCAGCCCCAGCATTTT	CSASRGARGNQPQHF
few	TRBV11-3	.	TRBJ2-1	TGTGCCAGCAGCTTAGATCCCCCGGGGACCGGGGACTACAATGAGCAGTTCTTC	CASSLDPPGTGDYNEQFF
many	TRBV4-3	.	TRBJ2-3	TGCGCCAGCAGCCGGGGGGAAACTAGCACAGATACGCAGTATTTT	CASSRGETSTDTQYF
.	TRBV4-1	TRBD2	TRBJ2-5	TGCGCCAGCAGCCAAGAGGTAGGACTAGCGGACCAAGAGACCCAGTACTTC	CASSQEVGLADQETQYF
few	TRBV6-2/TRBV6-3	.	TRBJ1-2	TGTGCCAGCAGCTGGAAGGATGGCTACACCTTC	CASSWKDGYTF
many	TRBV6-6	.	TRBJ1-4	TGTGCCAGCAGTTACTCGAGCCTCACAACTAATGAAAAACTGTTTTTT	CASSYSSLTTNEKLFF
few	TRBV3-1	.	TRBJ1-1	TGTGCCAGCAGCCAAATGGTAAGAGATGAAGAAGCTTTCTTT	CASSQMVRDEEAFF
.	TRBV7-2	.	TRBJ2-1	TGTGCCAGCAGCAGACACCAACCCGATAGCTCCTACAATGAGCAGTTCTTC	CASSRHQPDSSYNEQFF
.	TRBV5-1	.	TRBJ1-3	TGCGCCAGCAGCTTGTTGGAAGGGTTCTCTGGAAACACCATATATTTT	CASSLLEGFSGNTIYF